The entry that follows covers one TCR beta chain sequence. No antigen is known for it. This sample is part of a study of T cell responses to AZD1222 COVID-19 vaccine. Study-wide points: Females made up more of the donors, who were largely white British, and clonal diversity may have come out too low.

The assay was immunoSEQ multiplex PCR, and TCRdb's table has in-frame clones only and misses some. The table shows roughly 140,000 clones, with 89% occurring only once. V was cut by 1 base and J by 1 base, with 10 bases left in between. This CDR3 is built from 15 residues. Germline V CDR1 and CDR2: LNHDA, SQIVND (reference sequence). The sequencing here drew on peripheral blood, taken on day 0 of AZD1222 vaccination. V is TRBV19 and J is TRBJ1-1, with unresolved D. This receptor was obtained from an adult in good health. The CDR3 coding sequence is TGTGCCAGTAGTATAGCGGGTCGAGAGAACACTGAAGCTTTCTTT. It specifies CASSIAGRENTEAFF.